One and the same sample provided the 3 T cell receptor beta chains below, sequenced in a study of blood T cells in healthy people across ages. The authors ran a second PCR of 7 to 11 cycles using a sample-barcoded 5' primer and a J-beta primer mix. TCRdb analysed the 5' RACE reads with MiXCR anew, one entry per CDR3 protein. The table has roughly 830,000 distinct CDR3 sequences, around 62% seen once; the top ten hold about 30%. The sample comprised blood. Receptor source: a man aged 25 to 40 in good health.

The chain uses TRBV20-1 and TRBJ2-7, with TRBD2 matching over 10 bases. V gave up 0 bases and J gave up 7 bases; unmatched junction bases: 12. CDR3 length: 16 amino acids. Germline CDR1 and CDR2: DFQATT and SNEGSKA (reference sequence). The CDR3 bases are TGCAGTGCTAGAGATGGGAGCGGGGGGGCGATCAGAGAGCAGTACTTC. Translation: CSARDGSGGAIREQYF.

The chain uses TRBV29-1 and TRBJ2-1, with D uncertain. Trimming shortened V by 1 base and J by 7 bases, and 11 bases separated the two germline ends. CDR3 length: 13 residues. Looked up from germline, CDR1 is SQVTM and CDR2 is ANQGSEA. The CDR3 DNA is TGCAGCGTTGAAGGGTGGGATGAGAATGAGCAGTTCTTC. Translation: CSVEGWDENEQFF.

This chain joins TRBV12-3 or TRBV12-4 and TRBJ2-2; 7 positions match TRBD1. With 6 bases clipped from V and 5 bases from J, the junction kept 9 bases outside the gene matches. CDR3 length: 15 amino acids. The chain's CDR3 is CASRQRQGGTGELFF. The CDR3 DNA is TGTGCCAGCAGACAACGACAGGGTGGGACCGGGGAGCTGTTTTTT.